This T cell receptor beta chain was observed in a study of cytomegalovirus exposure and HLA in healthy donors. Broader study findings: Researchers reportedly found TCR beta sequences accurately predicted most subjects' HLA-A and HLA-B alleles. CMV serostatus stood as the only immune exposure information on hand. Prior analysis indicated that the majority of TCR beta V segments exhibited productivity approximately 90% or approximately 30% of the time.

Amplification used 60 Vbeta primers and 13 Jbeta primers. Profiling relied on immunoSEQ multiplex PCR, and the TCRdb table lists in-frame clones only, not all of them. The table has tens of thousands of clones, nearly 80% seen once. Germline V lookup: CDR1 MNHEY, CDR2 SVGAGI. Trimming removed 6 bases from V and 5 bases from J, with 7 bases in between. This CDR3 comprises 11 residues. Donors consisted of healthy bone marrow donors. On this clone: Its antigen is unidentified.

Specimen: PBMCs. The receptor was derived from a woman between 40 and 55 years old in good health and CMV-seropositive. V gene TRBV6-5 combines with J gene TRBJ2-5; D unresolved. This CDR3 is CASRGGETQYF. The CDR3 nucleotides are TGTGCCAGCAGAGGCGGCGAGACCCAGTACTTC.